Below, 8 T cell receptor beta chains from the same sample are listed, as sequenced in a study of molecular identifiers for immune sequencing clone quantification. One entry per CDR3 protein results from TCRdb running MiXCR on the PCR reads. The sample lists about 100,000 distinct CDR3 sequences; 36% were seen once. Specimen: naive CD8+ T cells from blood, with Jurkat cell RNA spiked in. The subset: FACS-sorted CD8+CD4-CCR7+CD45RA+ naive T cells. All receptors derive from a human donor in good health. Some libraries in this study had Jurkat cell RNA spiked in.

This clonotype was found many times. The chain recombines TRBV4-2 with TRBJ2-7, with a tentative D call TRBD2 (6 bases). Trimming stripped 0 bases from V and 3 bases from J, with 9 bases between. Germline V lookup: CDR1 LGHNA, CDR2 YNFKEQ. The CDR3 is 14 residues long. The chain's CDR3 is CASSQESGGYEQYF. The CDR3 DNA reads TGTGCCAGCAGCCAAGAGTCCGGGGGCTACGAGCAGTACTTC.

There are a few counts of this clonotype. V and J are TRBV6-1 and TRBJ2-3; D tentatively reads TRBD1 or TRBD2 (5 bases each). Between the trimmed V and J ends, which lost 3 bases and 6 bases, there was a span of 22 bases. The CDR3 totals 17 residues. Germline values: CDR1 MNHNS, CDR2 SASEGT. CDR3 nucleotide sequence: TGTGCCAGCAGTGACATATCTCAGGGAGCGGTATGGGATACGCAGTATTTT. Translation gives CASSDISQGAVWDTQYF.

There are a few counts of this clonotype. V usage is TRBV18 and J usage is TRBJ2-4, with 7 bases lining up with TRBD2. J was trimmed by 3 bases and V by 3 bases; bases with no gene match: 5. CDR3 size: 15 residues. CDR1 is KGHSH and CDR2 is LQKENI in the germline V gene. CDR3 sequence reads: CASSPGLSDKNIQYF. The CDR3 DNA reads as TGTGCCAGCTCACCGGGACTAAGTGACAAAAACATTCAGTACTTC.

This clonotype has more than one count but fewer than ten. The J gene is TRBJ1-3, the V gene TRBV12-3 or TRBV12-4, with no clear D. CDR3 length equals 12 residues. V lost 7 bases and J lost 1, with 5 bases in between. CDR3 region: CASNPSGNTIYF. In nucleotides, the CDR3 is TGTGCCAGCAACCCTTCTGGAAACACCATATATTTT.

This clonotype was seen more than once but under ten times. V gene TRBV9 combines with J gene TRBJ1-1; D ambiguous. The CDR3 is made up of 13 amino acids. Trimming removed 5 bases from V and 0 bases from J, with 8 bases in between. CDR1 SGDLS and CDR2 YYNGEE come from the germline V gene. The CDR3 sequence: CASSGSMNTEAFF. CDR3 sequence (DNA): TGTGCCAGCAGTGGATCCATGAACACTGAAGCTTTCTTT.

The sample holds a few counts of this clonotype. The chain employs TRBV2 and TRBJ2-3; D gene ambiguous. V lost 3 bases and J 0 bases, leaving 10 bases between the germline ends. The CDR3 is 15 residues long. Germline CDR1 is SNHLY and CDR2 is FYNNEI. The CDR3: CASSDRWSSTDTQYF. The CDR3, as DNA: TGTGCCAGCAGTGACAGGTGGTCTAGCACAGATACGCAGTATTTT.

The chain carries TRBV24-1 and TRBJ2-7; TRBD1 or TRBD2 may be the D gene (5 bases each). The V gene's germline CDR1 is KGHDR and CDR2 SFDVKD. V was pared by 2 bases and J by 2 bases, with 18 bases between. This CDR3 spans 17 amino acids. DNA of the CDR3: TGTGCCACCAGTGATTCCTTGCCGGGGACCCGGGCCTACGAGCAGTACTTC. Translating it yields CATSDSLPGTRAYEQYF.

In this sample, this clonotype turned up a few times. This chain links TRBV6-1 with TRBJ2-3; D not resolved. The CDR3 covers 10 residues. Between the trimmed V and J ends, which lost 7 bases and 6 bases, there was a span of 5 bases. Per germline, CDR1 MNHNS and CDR2 SASEGT. The CDR3 region has the DNA TGTGCCAGCAAAGAGGATACGCAGTATTTT. This encodes CASKEDTQYF.